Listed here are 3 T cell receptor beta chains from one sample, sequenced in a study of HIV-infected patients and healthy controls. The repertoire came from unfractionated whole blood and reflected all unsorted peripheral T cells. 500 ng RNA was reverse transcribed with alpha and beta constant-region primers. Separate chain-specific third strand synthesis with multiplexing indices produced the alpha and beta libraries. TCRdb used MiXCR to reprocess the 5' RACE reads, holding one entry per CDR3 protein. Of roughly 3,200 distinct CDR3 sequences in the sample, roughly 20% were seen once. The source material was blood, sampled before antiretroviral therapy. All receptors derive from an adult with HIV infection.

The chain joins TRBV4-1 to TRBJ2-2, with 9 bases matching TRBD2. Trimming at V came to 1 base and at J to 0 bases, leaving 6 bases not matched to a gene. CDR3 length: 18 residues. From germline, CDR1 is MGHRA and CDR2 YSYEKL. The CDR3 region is CASSQGGSGGPNTGELFF. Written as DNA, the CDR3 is TGCGCCAGCAGCCAAGGGGGTAGCGGGGGCCCGAACACCGGGGAGCTGTTTTTT.

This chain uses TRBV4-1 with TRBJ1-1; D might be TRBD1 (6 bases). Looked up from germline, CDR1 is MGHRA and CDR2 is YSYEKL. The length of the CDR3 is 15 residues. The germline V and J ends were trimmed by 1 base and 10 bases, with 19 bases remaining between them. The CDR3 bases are TGCGCCAGCAGCCAAGTAGGGGTTACAGGGAGGGGAGCTTTCTTT. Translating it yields CASSQVGVTGRGAFF.

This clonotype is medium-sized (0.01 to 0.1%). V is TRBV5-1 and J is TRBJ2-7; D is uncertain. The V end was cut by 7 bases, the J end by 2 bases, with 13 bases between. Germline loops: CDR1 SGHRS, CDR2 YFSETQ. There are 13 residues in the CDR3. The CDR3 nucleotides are TGCGCCAGCGGAGATACTACGACCTACGAGCAGTACTTC. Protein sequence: CASGDTTTYEQYF.